Listed below are T cell receptor beta chains from one sample, sequenced in a study of cytomegalovirus exposure and HLA in healthy donors. Data came from immunoSEQ multiplex PCR; TCRdb stores just in-frame clones and leaves some out. The data contain about 110,000 clones, roughly 74% of them singletons. Sequencing was carried out using PBMCs. The receptors derive from a middle-aged man in good health and CMV-seronegative. CDR3s include the opening cysteine and the closing phenylalanine or tryptophan. A D gene is named only where the DNA matches it firmly. Clone size is stated in some rows and not others, as once, few, many or a class when expanded.

d_gene	abundance	j_gene	v_gene	CDR3aa	CDR3nt
TRBD2	few	TRBJ2-5	TRBV27	CASSSDGLAGGGGRFGTQYF	TGTGCCAGCAGTAGCGACGGACTAGCGGGGGGAGGGGGGCGGTTCGGGACCCAGTACTTC
-	-	TRBJ1-2	TRBV7-2	CASSLQRGYTF	TGTGCCAGCAGCTTACAGCGGGGCTACACCTTC
-	-	TRBJ1-6	TRBV7-8	CASSLGSGGYNSPLHF	TGTGCCAGCAGCTTAGGGTCAGGAGGATATAATTCACCCCTCCACTTT
-	-	TRBJ2-7	TRBV7-8	CASNLASLEQYF	TGTGCCAGCAACTTAGCTAGTCTCGAGCAGTACTTC
TRBD1	-	TRBJ1-3	TRBV7-8	CASSFLPGQGIGNTIYF	TGTGCCAGCAGCTTCCTTCCGGGACAGGGAATTGGAAACACCATATATTTT
-	-	TRBJ1-2	TRBV19	CASSEDTYYGYTF	TGTGCCAGTAGTGAAGACACATACTATGGCTACACCTTC
TRBD2	-	TRBJ2-5	TRBV12-5	CASGKTSGGPYQETQYF	TGTGCTAGTGGTAAGACTAGCGGGGGACCGTACCAAGAGACCCAGTACTTC
-	-	TRBJ2-7	TRBV7-2	CASSLDPSSYEQYF	TGTGCCAGCAGCTTAGACCCCAGCTCCTACGAGCAGTACTTC
-	-	TRBJ1-5	TRBV6-1	CASRGWDQPQHF	TGTGCCAGCCGGGGATGGGATCAGCCCCAGCATTTT
TRBD1	-	TRBJ2-2	TRBV5-5	CASSQQGAWTGELFF	TGTGCCAGCAGTCAACAGGGGGCTTGGACCGGGGAGCTGTTTTTT
-	-	TRBJ2-5	TRBV7-6	CASSLNRETQYF	TGTGCCAGCAGCCTGAACCGGGAGACCCAGTACTTC
-	-	TRBJ2-7	TRBV5-5	CASSSAAAYEQYF	TGTGCCAGCAGCTCGGCGGCGGCCTACGAGCAGTACTTC
-	once	TRBJ1-1	TRBV6-4	CASSEDPAGVRKAFF	TGTGCCAGCAGTGAAGATCCGGCAGGGGTGAGGAAAGCTTTCTTT
-	-	TRBJ2-2	TRBV18	CASSPPVGQANTGELFF	TGTGCCAGCTCACCACCCGTGGGACAAGCGAACACCGGGGAGCTGTTTTTT
-	once	TRBJ1-5	TRBV5-4	CASSLPRHGYQPQHF	TGTGCCAGCAGCTTGCCGCGGCACGGTTATCAGCCCCAGCATTTT
TRBD1	once	TRBJ1-2	TRBV4-1	CASSQEGSGTGMYYGYTF	TGCGCCAGCAGCCAAGAAGGTTCGGGGACAGGGATGTACTATGGCTACACCTTC
TRBD1	-	TRBJ1-1	TRBV7-9	CASSSTTGGSMNTEAFF	TGTGCCAGCAGCTCTACGACAGGGGGCTCAATGAACACTGAAGCTTTCTTT
TRBD2	-	TRBJ2-5	TRBV5-1	CASSRGLAGGETQYF	TGCGCCAGCAGCAGGGGACTAGCGGGGGGAGAGACCCAGTACTTC
TRBD1	-	TRBJ2-2	TRBV7-9	CASSSERTGPIGELFF	TGTGCCAGCAGCTCAGAACGGACAGGGCCTATCGGGGAGCTGTTTTTT
-	once	TRBJ1-2	TRBV5-4	CATTPGSPSSGYGYTF	TGTGCCACCACCCCGGGAAGCCCCTCAAGTGGCTATGGCTACACCTTC
TRBD1	few	TRBJ2-7	TRBV7-8	CASSSTGYEQYF	TGTGCCAGCAGCTCGACAGGGTACGAGCAGTACTTC
TRBD2	-	TRBJ2-5	TRBV2	CASSDGLAGVGTQYF	TGTGCCAGCAGTGACGGACTAGCGGGGGTCGGGACCCAGTACTTC
-	-	TRBJ1-2	TRBV7-2	CASSLGSGYTF	TGTGCCAGCAGCTTAGGTAGTGGCTACACCTTC
-	few	TRBJ2-7	TRBV5-1	CASSLRGGQIAYF	TGCGCCAGCAGCTTGAGGGGTGGACAAATTGCGTACTTC
-	-	TRBJ1-1	TRBV11-3	CASSLDSTDEAFF	TGTGCCAGCAGCTTAGATTCGACAGATGAAGCTTTCTTT
TRBD2	few	TRBJ2-1	TRBV14	CASSHGIRGGYNEQFF	TGTGCCAGCAGCCATGGAATTCGGGGGGGCTATAATGAGCAGTTCTTC
-	-	TRBJ2-5	TRBV7-3	CASSLAGRSETQYF	TGTGCCAGCAGCTTAGCGGGAAGGTCTGAGACCCAGTACTTC
TRBD1	-	TRBJ2-5	TRBV5-1	CASSYLFTGASETQYF	TGCGCCAGCAGCTATCTTTTTACAGGGGCATCGGAGACCCAGTACTTC
-	once	TRBJ2-6	TRBV19	CASRTSGGANVLTF	TGTGCCAGTCGTACGTCTGGCGGGGCCAACGTCCTGACTTTC
-	-	TRBJ2-2	TRBV10-3	CAITLGLTGNTGELFF	TGTGCCATCACTTTGGGCTTGACAGGGAACACCGGGGAGCTGTTTTTT
-	-	TRBJ1-1	TRBV2	CASRTGRGKTEALF	TGTGCCAGCAGGACAGGCCGCGGTAAGACTGAAGCTCTCTTT
TRBD1	-	TRBJ2-5	TRBV2	CASIPDRGLETQYF	TGTGCCAGCATCCCAGACAGGGGGCTAGAGACCCAGTACTTC
-	-	TRBJ2-7	TRBV5-1	CASTGYGYEQYF	TGCGCCAGTACGGGGTACGGCTACGAGCAGTACTTC
-	-	TRBJ2-1	TRBV5-6	CASSLVASYNEQFF	TGTGCCAGCAGCTTGGTGGCAAGTTACAATGAGCAGTTCTTC
-	-	TRBJ2-7	TRBV7-9	CASSLGSSGYEQYF	TGTGCCAGCAGCCTGGGAAGTAGCGGCTACGAGCAGTACTTC